The next 13 T cell receptor beta chains were all read from a single sample in a study of cytomegalovirus exposure and HLA in healthy donors. Both 60 Vbeta primers and 13 Jbeta primers went into the PCR. Data came from immunoSEQ multiplex PCR; TCRdb stores just in-frame clones and leaves some out. The data show about 150,000 clones, with around 79% seen just once and around 6.5% held by the top ten. The sample taken for sequencing was PBMCs. These receptors were taken from a man aged 50-59 years in good health and CMV-seropositive.

This clone was detected only a few times. CDR3 in DNA: TGTGCCAGCAGTTTACCCCCGCGGGGGCAGTTCTTC. Translation: CASSLPPRGQFF. This chain links TRBV28 with TRBJ2-1; maybe TRBD2 (6 bases). This CDR3 contains 12 residues. The germline V and J ends were trimmed by 2 bases and 12 bases, with 11 bases remaining between them. Germline CDR1 is MDHEN and CDR2 is SYDVKM.

The chain recombines TRBV28 with TRBJ1-2; D is uncertain. This CDR3 comprises 13 residues. Trimming took off 6 bases at V and 0 bases at J, with 8 bases between the two ends. In germline, CDR1 is MDHEN, CDR2 SYDVKM. The CDR3 DNA reads as TGTGCCAGCAGGAGTAATTCTAACTATGGCTACACCTTC. Protein sequence: CASRSNSNYGYTF.

The chain is built from TRBV19 and TRBJ1-1, with 8 bases lining up with TRBD1. Germline V CDR1 and CDR2: LNHDA, SQIVND (reference sequence). Trimming cost V 4 bases and J 4 bases; bases outside gene matches: 2. This CDR3 has 13 residues. The CDR3 DNA follows: TGTGCCAGTAGTAAAACAGGGGGCACTGAAGCTTTCTTT. This gives the protein CASSKTGGTEAFF.

The chain joins TRBV18 to TRBJ2-1, with 7 bases matching TRBD1. V was clipped by 3 bases and J by 7 bases; unmatched bases: 6. The germline V gene encodes CDR1 KGHSH and CDR2 LQKENI. The CDR3 loop spans 14 amino acids. The CDR3 is CASSPQTGENEQFF. The CDR3, as DNA: TGTGCCAGCTCACCCCAAACAGGGGAAAATGAGCAGTTCTTC.

The chain couples TRBV19 to TRBJ2-5, with a tentative D call TRBD1 (5 bases). Trimming cost V 3 bases and J 2 bases, with 7 bases left between them. The CDR3 runs to 13 residues. The germline CDR1 and CDR2 sequences are LNHDA and SQIVND (reference sequence). The CDR3 sequence is CASSIQGQETQYF. In nucleotides, the CDR3 is TGTGCCAGTAGTATTCAGGGACAAGAGACCCAGTACTTC.

The chain carries TRBV6-1 and TRBJ2-5; D gene uncertain. V lost 0 bases to trimming and J lost 4 bases, with 6 bases between them. From germline, CDR1 is MNHNS and CDR2 SASEGT. This CDR3 region has 13 residues. In DNA, the CDR3 is TGTGCCAGCAGTGAAGCTTTTAGAGAGACCCAGTACTTC. This translates into CASSEAFRETQYF.

This chain uses TRBV10-1 with TRBJ2-1; 7 nucleotides align to TRBD2. CDR3 size: 13 residues. With 2 bases clipped from V and 7 bases from J, the junction kept 2 bases outside the gene matches. The germline gives CDR1 WNHNN, CDR2 SYGVQD (reference sequence). As DNA, the CDR3 is TGCGCCAGCAGTGAGGCGGGAGTTAATGAGCAGTTCTTC. Translating it yields CASSEAGVNEQFF.

The chain joins TRBV9 to TRBJ1-2, with D perhaps matching TRBD1 (5 bases). The CDR3 totals 15 residues. V shed 4 bases and J shed 0 bases, with 13 bases lying between them. Looked up from germline, CDR1 is SGDLS and CDR2 is YYNGEE. CDR3 sequence (DNA): TGTGCCAGCAGCACCCGACAGACCGCTAACTATGGCTACACCTTC. This translates into CASSTRQTANYGYTF.

This clone was seen just once. The V and J genes are TRBV5-1 and TRBJ1-1; TRBD1 might be the D (6 bases). Germline V gene lookup returns CDR1 SGHRS and CDR2 YFSETQ. V lost 0 bases and J 4 bases, leaving 13 bases between the germline ends. The CDR3 extends over 15 amino acids. This chain's CDR3 is CASSLGWGQITEAFF. CDR3 DNA: TGCGCCAGCAGCTTGGGCTGGGGACAAATCACTGAAGCTTTCTTT.

This clone was detected only a few times. The chain links TRBV11-2 to TRBJ1-1, with D unresolved. The V gene's germline CDR1 is SGHAT and CDR2 FQNNGV. V lost 4 bases and J 6 bases, leaving 12 bases between the germline ends. This CDR3 is 13 amino acids long. For the CDR3, the DNA is TGTGCCAGCAGCTCCCAAGGCGGCGCTGAAGCTTTCTTT. Amino acids: CASSSQGGAEAFF.

J is TRBJ2-7 and V is TRBV30, with 11 bases matching TRBD1. Germline CDR1 GTSNPN, CDR2 SVGIG (reference sequence). J was trimmed by 5 bases and V by 2 bases; bases with no gene match: 5. This CDR3 is 14 amino acids long. CDR3 residues: CAWSRTGGLDEQYF. CDR3 bases: TGTGCCTGGAGTCGGACAGGGGGCTTGGACGAGCAGTACTTC.

The chain uses TRBV6-1 and TRBJ2-5; TRBD1 agrees at 10 bases. The end of the DNA is better explained by TRBJ2-7, so the J call may be wrong. CDR1 is MNHNS, CDR2 SASEGT, per germline. The CDR3 contains 16 residues. CDR3 amino acids: CASSDPGTGDPYEQYF. Here the CDR3 DNA reads TGTGCCAGCAGTGACCCCGGGACAGGGGACCCCTACGAGCAGTACTTC.

The chain couples TRBV19 to TRBJ1-2, with 7 bases identical to TRBD1. The CDR3 totals 15 residues. The J segment lost 2 bases and the V segment lost 5 bases, leaving 8 bases of the junction unmatched. Germline assignment: CDR1 LNHDA and CDR2 SQIVND (reference sequence). The CDR3 reads CASSRDRAPNYGYTF. CDR3 nucleotides: TGTGCCAGTAGTCGGGACAGAGCTCCCAACTATGGCTACACCTTC.